This TCR beta chain was identified in a study of shared clonotypes between healthy human individuals (dated by TCRdb to 2020 to 2022). Study-wide context: The cohort comprised a couple of women and a few men aged 18 to 49 years. Each donor's leukapheresis produced roughly between roughly 0.85 and 10 billion PBMCs. Blood TCR repertoires of about 5 healthy adults were deeply sequenced to estimate repertoire size and the extent of clonotype sharing between individuals. To increase sequencing depth and limit assay-specific biases, different laboratories used diverse techniques to prepare libraries and sequence TCR repertoires. Per donor, three plates each were used for CD4 naive and CD4 memory, two for CD8 naive, and one for CD8 memory. Overall results and qualifications from the work: Only blood was sampled, and tissue TCR repertoires likely differ from those in blood. Estimated clonotype richness was generally larger for naive than for memory subsets. About 5% of naive CD4, more than 3% of naive CD8, roughly 2.4% of memory CD4, and around 0.4% of memory CD8 clonotypes were shared across four donors. Clonotypes shared by all four sorted-subset donors showed higher generation probabilities than non-shared clonotypes. Incomplete sequencing was indicated by rarefaction of sorted-subset datasets, despite the large sequencing depth. Pairwise subsampling led to the expectation that sequencing depth would affect the degree of clonotype sharing among donors. Because the study included only a small number of donors, the genetic and exposure-history diversity represented was limited.

Using the deep immunoSEQ assay, multiplex PCR amplified TCR CDR3 regions from genomic DNA. Genomic DNA extracted from each cell subset was distributed evenly over all wells of several immunoSEQ 96-well plates, and each plate served as one replicate. Each replicate PCR for sorted subsets received approximately 220 ng genomic DNA, equal to roughly 30,000 T cell genomes. Purified libraries were quantified with a Qubit 3.0 fluorometer, sized on a Bioanalyzer 2100, and re-quantified with the KAPA Library Quantification kit. Each immunoSEQ 96-well plate was sequenced on its own single-read 150-cycle Illumina NextSeq 550 flow cell. The source study handled its data this way. Because the immunoSEQ output held only junctional sequences and lacked quality scores, the filtering could not match the filtering applied to full-length reads. Sequences were annotated with PyIR, a Python wrapper for IgBLAST v1.9, and V/J genes and CDR3 were assigned using IMGT germline references. Reads were removed for weak V/J assignments (E-value above 1e-6), missing CDR3, stop codons, out-of-frame junctions, or ambiguous translated residues. A V3J clonotype was defined by an identical inferred V gene, J gene, and CDR3 amino acid sequence. To compute the percentage overlap between repertoires, the number of shared unique clonotypes was divided by the size of the smaller repertoire. Three approaches were used to assess repertoire richness: RTK rarefaction, the Chao1 estimator, and Recon v2.1 estimates of unobserved clonotypes. Generation probabilities were computed with OLGA for all TCRbeta clonotypes obtained by the gDNA method from a few donors. The clones in this table, taken by TCRdb from immuneACCESS, are in-frame only. Not every clone is retained; where verified, under half of the shortfall comes from an unresolved V gene, and the cause of the rest is unknown. That table supplies the V and J calls and clone size; D and trimming were determined from the DNA. The sample profile shows some 2,100,000 clones; more than 85% of them were found once. The ten top clones hold 1.5% to 2% of the sample.

CD8 naive samples were obtained by positive selection for CCR7 among CD45RO-negative cells, yielding a CD45RA+CCR7+ population from which TemRA cells were excluded. The donors were healthy, HIV-negative adults who had no recently reported acute infections or vaccinations. All donors were Caucasian adults living in Nashville, Tennessee, USA. After blood collection by leukapheresis, PBMCs were isolated using Ficoll-Histopaque density gradient centrifugation and then cryopreserved in the vapor phase of liquid nitrogen. Purity and quantity of every magnetically sorted T cell population were checked by analytical flow cytometry. From each sorted fraction, genomic DNA was isolated and quantified by UV absorbance on a Nanodrop 2000c. This clone has a single count. Its antigen has not been determined. No much larger clone is present one base from it, and per-base qualities are unavailable. The origin of this receptor is a young man in good health. Some clones in this sample may be carry-over from other donors' samples. Sequenced material: naive CD8+ T cells from PBMCs. The cell subset or site label of this sample denotes: CD45RA+CCR7+.

The nucleotide sequence is TGCGCCAGCAGCCAAGGGTTTACAGGGCAGTTCGACGAGCAGTACTTC. It is translated as CASSQGFTGQFDEQYF. The sequence links TRBV4-1 to TRBJ2-7; TRBD1 could be the D gene, as 6 bases match. Looking up the germline V gene yields CDR1 MGHRA and CDR2 YSYEKL. The CDR3 covers 16 residues, taking in both the cysteine and the phenylalanine. Only the CDR3 part of the read is kept: 48 bases, read in frame from the first base. At the junction V is shortened by 1 base and J by 5 bases, with 18 bases in between.